Below, 19 T cell receptor beta chains from the same sample are listed, as sequenced in a study of TIL therapy for anti-PD-1-resistant metastatic lung cancer. Indicated time point: pre-treatment sample, taken before nivolumab and TIL therapy. The immunoSEQ assay was v3. Sequencing used immunoSEQ multiplex PCR; TCRdb keeps in-frame clones, though not all of them. Found here are approximately 20,000 clones, around 81% of them singletons; the top ten hold less than 8.5%. Sequenced here: blood, sampled at baseline. These receptors were obtained from a person aged 25-79 years with non-small cell lung cancer.

Details on this clone: An end of the junction does not agree with germline; a read error may underlie this. The chain combines TRBV30 with TRBJ2-2; TRBD2 is a possible D gene (5 bases). Germline V gene sequence: CDR1 GTSNPN, CDR2 SVGIG (reference sequence). This CDR3 is built from 15 residues. CDR3 protein: CAWSVLGRNIGELFF. For the CDR3, the DNA is TGTGCCTGGAGTGTACTAGGCAGGAACATCGGGGAGCTGTTTTTT.

This clone has more than one count but fewer than ten. The rearrangement uses TRBV7-6 and TRBJ2-3; D not certain. Germline CDR1 reads SGHVS; CDR2 reads FNYEAQ. V was pared by 2 bases and J by 3 bases, with 6 bases between. This CDR3 contains 13 residues. Here the CDR3 reads CASSLLVTDTQYF. The CDR3, as DNA: TGTGCCAGCAGCTTATTGGTGACAGATACGCAGTATTTT.

The chain is built from TRBV4-1 and TRBJ2-1; D uncertain. V was shortened by 0 bases and J by 6 bases, with 9 bases between the two germline ends. CDR3 length: 14 residues. Germline CDR1 MGHRA, CDR2 YSYEKL. The CDR3 nucleotides read TGCGCCAGCAGCCAAGATGCCCTGGTCAATGAGCAGTTCTTC. Its protein is CASSQDALVNEQFF.

This clone was detected only a few times. The gene calls are TRBV4-3 and TRBJ2-1, with TRBD2 matching over 8 bases. CDR1 and CDR2 (germline): LGHNA, YSLEER. CDR3 size: 16 residues. J gave up 0 bases and V 2 bases, and 3 bases lay outside the gene matches. The CDR3 DNA sequence: TGCGCCAGCAGCCAATATAGCGGGAACTCCTACAATGAGCAGTTCTTC. This codes for CASSQYSGNSYNEQFF.

The V gene is TRBV2, the J gene TRBJ2-1; TRBD1 agrees at 8 bases. This CDR3 is 12 amino acids long. The germline V gene encodes CDR1 SNHLY and CDR2 FYNNEI. Trimming cost V 3 bases and J 14 bases; bases outside gene matches: 6. In DNA, the CDR3 is TGTGCCAGCAGTGAGAGTTACAGGGGGGAGTTCTTC. It specifies CASSESYRGEFF.

J is TRBJ2-3 and V is TRBV6-5; D is possibly TRBD2 (6 bases). Germline V CDR1 and CDR2: MNHEY, SVGAGI. This CDR3 is built from 15 residues. V was shortened by 2 bases and J by 2 bases, with 11 bases between the two germline ends. As DNA, the CDR3 is TGTGCCAGCAGTTACGATGGGACTGTCACAGATACGCAGTATTTT. Encoded protein: CASSYDGTVTDTQYF.

Within the sample, this clone is medium-sized. The chain joins TRBV27 to TRBJ2-3; 8 positions match TRBD1. Trimming took 6 bases from V and 5 from J; bases not matched to a gene: 10. CDR1 and CDR2 from the germline V gene are MNHEY and SMNVEV (reference sequence). There are 15 residues in the CDR3. The CDR3 is CASSLQGDGKDTQYF. CDR3 nucleotides: TGTGCCAGCAGCTTACAGGGGGATGGAAAAGATACGCAGTATTTT.

This chain links TRBV5-5 with TRBJ1-4; 7 bases line up with TRBD1. The germline V gene has CDR1 SGHKS and CDR2 YYEKEE (reference sequence). This CDR3 has 14 residues. With V trimmed by 3 bases and J by 5 bases, 4 bases remained unmatched. CDR3 in DNA: TGTGCCAGCAGCTCCGGGACAGTCAATGAAAAACTGTTTTTT. It yields the protein CASSSGTVNEKLFF.

The chain joins TRBV5-1 to TRBJ2-5; D uncertain. Trimming pared 5 bases from V and 4 bases from J, leaving 12 bases between. CDR1 is SGHRS, CDR2 YFSETQ, per germline. This CDR3 has 13 residues. CDR3 coding DNA: TGCGCCAGCAGACTCCTTCCCCGAGAGACCCAGTACTTC. Amino acid sequence: CASRLLPRETQYF.

The chain's CDR3 is CASSLYPPGGTSGYEQYF. CDR3 nucleotide sequence: TGTGCCAGCAGCTTATATCCCCCGGGGGGGACTAGCGGCTACGAGCAGTACTTC. The V gene is TRBV7-2, the J gene TRBJ2-7; 11 nucleotides line up with TRBD2. V lost 2 bases to trimming and J lost 3 bases; unmatched junction nucleotides: 12. Per germline, CDR1 SGHTA and CDR2 FQGNSA. The CDR3 length is 18 residues.

The rearrangement links TRBV19 to TRBJ1-1, with D perhaps TRBD1 (5 bases). The length of the CDR3 is 15 residues. Germline CDR1 and CDR2: LNHDA and SQIVND (reference sequence). Trimming took off 3 bases at V and 0 bases at J, with 11 bases between the two ends. CDR3 residues: CASSIATGVNTEAFF. CDR3 sequence (DNA): TGTGCCAGTAGTATTGCAACAGGCGTGAACACTGAAGCTTTCTTT.

The chain uses TRBV2 and TRBJ2-1; either TRBD1 or TRBD2 may fit D (5 bases each). The CDR3 loop spans 16 amino acids. CDR1 and CDR2 (germline): SNHLY, FYNNEI. The V end was cut by 7 bases, the J end by 0 bases, with 16 bases between. The CDR3 DNA reads as TGTGCCAGCAACAGTCCGGGACGGAGCTCCTACAATGAGCAGTTCTTC. It translates to CASNSPGRSSYNEQFF.

The chain recombines TRBV7-9 with TRBJ2-3; tentatively, D is TRBD2 (6 bases). The CDR3 has 15 residues. V was pared by 3 bases and J by 2 bases, with 12 bases between. Germline V gene lookup returns CDR1 SEHNR and CDR2 FQNEAQ (reference sequence). The CDR3: CASSLVSGFTDTQYF. The CDR3 DNA sequence: TGTGCCAGCAGCTTGGTTAGCGGTTTCACAGATACGCAGTATTTT.

The CDR3, as DNA: TGTGCCAGTATGACAGGGAATAATTCACCCCTCCACTTT. Protein sequence: CASMTGNNSPLHF. This sequence joins TRBV19 and TRBJ1-6; TRBD1 matches at 7 bases. Germline trimming cut 7 bases from V and 5 bases from J; bases unmatched to any gene: 2. Germline V gene sequence: CDR1 LNHDA, CDR2 SQIVND (reference sequence). The CDR3 contains 13 residues.

Notes on this clone: This may come from a read error, since a much larger clone is one base off. The V gene is TRBV27, the J gene TRBJ1-1, with D perhaps matching TRBD1 (5 bases). This CDR3 has 14 residues. Per the germline V gene, CDR1 is MNHEY and CDR2 is SMNVEV (reference sequence). Here the CDR3 reads CAGSLSRGSTEAFF. The CDR3, as DNA: TGTGCCGGCAGTTTAAGTCGGGGGTCGACTGAAGCTTTCTTT.

The chain has TRBV5-1 and TRBJ2-2; the match to TRBD2 covers 12 bases. The CDR3 is 17 residues long. The J segment lost 2 bases and the V segment lost 0 bases, leaving 2 bases of the junction unmatched. In germline, CDR1 is SGHRS, CDR2 YFSETQ. CDR3 loop: CASSLALAGGNTGELFF. The CDR3 DNA is TGCGCCAGCAGCTTGGCACTAGCGGGGGGAAACACCGGGGAGCTGTTTTTT.

The rearrangement links TRBV7-5 to TRBJ2-4; TRBD2 reflects the table's D call only, with no check against the DNA. TRBV7-5 is described as a pseudogene. The CDR3 is 18 amino acids. CDR3 residues: CARSLPSGGTLAKNIQYF. The CDR3, as DNA: TGTGCCAGAAGCTTACCTAGCGGGGGAACCCTAGCCAAAAACATTCAGTACTTC.

The DNA of the CDR3 is TGTGCCAGCAGTACCTATGGCTACACCTTC. Its protein is CASSTYGYTF. The V and J genes are TRBV6-1 and TRBJ1-2; no clear D gene. Trimming took off 5 bases at V and 4 bases at J, with 2 bases between the two ends. The germline V gene encodes CDR1 MNHNS and CDR2 SASEGT. This CDR3 is built from 10 residues.

J is TRBJ1-2 and V is TRBV28; the D is unclear. V was cut by 3 bases and J by 2 bases, with 7 bases left in between. CDR1 MDHEN and CDR2 SYDVKM come from the germline V gene. This CDR3 contains 13 residues. CDR3 sequence reads: CASSFRGNYGYTF. The CDR3 region has the DNA TGTGCCAGCAGTTTCCGCGGGAACTATGGCTACACCTTC.